A single sample is the source of the 20 T cell receptor beta chains below, sequenced in a study of blood T cell repertoires in COVID-19. Sequencing was performed with immunoSEQ multiplex PCR; in TCRdb, only in-frame clones are kept and a portion is missing. The table records 130,000 to 150,000 clones, about 82% of them present only once. Sequenced sample: peripheral blood. The receptors here all came from a woman between 40 and 55 years old with active or convalescent COVID-19.

The sample holds one count of this clone. Here the CDR3 reads CASSSTGGLTSTDTQYF. CDR3 DNA: TGCGCCAGCAGCTCGACAGGGGGACTCACGAGCACAGATACGCAGTATTTT. The rearrangement links TRBV5-1 to TRBJ2-3, with TRBD1 matching over 9 bases. This CDR3 has 17 amino acids. CDR1 and CDR2 from the germline V gene are SGHRS and YFSETQ. Trimming cost V 3 bases and J 0 bases; bases outside gene matches: 8.

This clone was recorded once. The rearrangement joins TRBV5-4 to TRBJ2-1; the match to TRBD2 covers 8 bases. The CDR3 length is 15 residues. V dropped 3 bases and J dropped 11; count of bases not matched to a gene: 13. Germline V gives CDR1 SGHNT, CDR2 YYREEE (reference sequence). The CDR3 loop reads CASSSSTGGVRKQFF. For the CDR3, the DNA is TGTGCCAGCAGCTCGTCGACGGGGGGGGTTCGGAAGCAGTTCTTC.

The CDR3 sequence is CASRPVSGQGKAFF. CDR3 sequence (DNA): TGTGCCAGCAGGCCAGTCTCTGGACAGGGGAAAGCTTTCTTT. The V gene is TRBV7-9, the J gene TRBJ1-1, with 9 bases matching TRBD1. CDR1 and CDR2 from the germline V gene are SEHNR and FQNEAQ (reference sequence). Trimming took 6 bases from V and 9 from J; bases not matched to a gene: 11. The CDR3 sequence is 14 residues long.

The chain recombines TRBV21-1 with TRBJ1-5. TRBV21-1 is a known pseudogene. This CDR3 has 17 amino acids. The CDR3 region has the DNA TGTGCCAGCAGCAAAAGCCCCTTGAGTCTTCGCCATCAGCCCCAGCATTTT. Translating gives CASSKSPLSLRHQPQHF.

The chain links TRBV27 to TRBJ2-7, with 11 nucleotides matching TRBD2. Germline V gene sequence: CDR1 MNHEY, CDR2 SMNVEV (reference sequence). V was pared by 0 bases and J by 3 bases, with 10 bases of the junction left unmatched. The CDR3 spans 18 residues. The CDR3 is CASSLSGASGGPNYEQYF. The CDR3, as DNA: TGTGCCAGCAGTTTATCGGGGGCTAGCGGGGGGCCGAACTACGAGCAGTACTTC.

The chain uses TRBV19 and TRBJ2-7; 11 nucleotides align to TRBD2. CDR3 size: 15 residues. V was pared by 3 bases and J by 1 base, with 2 bases of the junction left unmatched. Germline V gives CDR1 LNHDA, CDR2 SQIVND (reference sequence). The CDR3 bases are TGTGCCAGTAGTATGACTAGCGGGGCTTCCTACGAGCAGTACTTC. Translated: CASSMTSGASYEQYF. The full variable domain, in which reference TRBV19 and TRBJ2-7 provide the parts outside the CDR3, is DGGITQSPKYLFRKEGQNVTLSCEQNLNHDAMYWYRQDPGQGLRLIYYSQIVNDFQKGDIAEGYSVSREKKESFPLTVTSAQKNPTAFYLCASSMTSGASYEQYFGPGTRLTVT.

The chain employs TRBV5-6 and TRBJ2-1; perhaps TRBD2 as D (6 bases). V was shortened by 4 bases and J by 9 bases, with 17 bases between the two germline ends. CDR1 and CDR2 from the germline V gene are SGHDT and YYEEEE. The CDR3 consists of 14 residues. The CDR3 reads CASSVPGLPPEQFF. CDR3 DNA sequence: TGTGCCAGCAGCGTACCGGGACTCCCACCTGAGCAGTTCTTC.

This clone came up once. The CDR3 bases are TGTGCCAGCAGTGAAAGTCGGGGTTTGACTGAAGCTTTCTTT. Its protein product is CASSESRGLTEAFF. This chain connects TRBV6-1 to TRBJ1-1; no reliable D call. Trimming cost V 2 bases and J 5 bases, with 12 bases left between them. The CDR3 loop spans 14 amino acids. Per the germline V gene, CDR1 is MNHNS and CDR2 is SASEGT.

This clone showed up just once. This chain connects TRBV18 to TRBJ2-6; no definite D call. There are 16 residues in the CDR3. V lost 0 bases, J lost 0 bases, and 6 bases lay in between. Germline V gene data show CDR1 as KGHSH and CDR2 as LQKENI. Here the CDR3 DNA reads TGTGCCAGCTCACCACCGCTAAACTCTGGGGCCAACGTCCTGACTTTC. The encoded protein is CASSPPLNSGANVLTF.

CDR3: CASSSQPGGSSGANVLTF. The CDR3 coding sequence is TGCGCCAGCAGCTCCCAGCCTGGGGGGAGCTCTGGGGCCAACGTCCTGACTTTC. The rearrangement uses TRBV5-1 and TRBJ2-6; a possible D gene is TRBD2 (6 bases). This CDR3 is 18 amino acids long. Trimming cost V 3 bases and J 0 bases, with 16 bases left between them. Germline V gene sequence: CDR1 SGHRS, CDR2 YFSETQ.

In regard to this clone: The junction does not match germline at one end; this may be a read error. The V gene is TRBV19, the J gene TRBJ1-2, with TRBD1 matching over 8 bases. Germline-derived CDR1 and CDR2 are LNHDA and SQIVND (reference sequence). The CDR3 is 14 amino acids. The CDR3 loop is CASSMGQGAVGYTF. Here the CDR3 DNA reads TGTGCCAGCAGTATGGGGCAGGGGGCAGTTGGCTACACCTTC.

The chain links TRBV7-9 to TRBJ2-1; possibly TRBD1 for D (5 bases). Deletions cut 5 bases from V and 6 bases from J, with 11 bases between. The CDR3 length is 13 residues. Per the germline V gene, CDR1 is SEHNR and CDR2 is FQNEAQ (reference sequence). The CDR3 region is CASSRRQINEQFF. CDR3 coding DNA: TGTGCCAGCAGCCGAAGACAGATCAATGAGCAGTTCTTC.

J is TRBJ2-1 and V is TRBV6-5, with a weak D call TRBD1 (5 bases). V lost 7 bases, J lost 6 bases, and 13 bases lay in between. The CDR3 has 13 amino acids. Germline-derived CDR1 and CDR2 are MNHEY and SVGAGI. DNA for the CDR3: TGTGCCAGCAACATTAACCAGGGCAATGAGCAGTTCTTC. Its protein product is CASNINQGNEQFF.

The chain uses TRBV28 and TRBJ1-2; D is possibly TRBD1 (6 bases). With 6 bases removed from V and 4 bases from J, the gap between germline ends came to 21 bases. The germline V gene has CDR1 MDHEN and CDR2 SYDVKM. This CDR3 contains 16 residues. The CDR3 here is CASSHQRTAGPYGYTF. The CDR3 DNA follows: TGTGCCAGCAGCCACCAAAGGACAGCCGGGCCCTATGGCTACACCTTC.

This chain links TRBV6-6 with TRBJ2-1, with 8 bases identical to TRBD2. V lost 0 bases and J lost 5; bases outside the gene matches: 3. The CDR3 has 15 amino acids. Germline CDR1 MNHNY, CDR2 SVGAGI (reference sequence). As DNA, the CDR3 is TGTGCCAGCAGTTACTCGACCGGGAGGGACAATGAGCAGTTCTTC. Its translation: CASSYSTGRDNEQFF.

The rearrangement links TRBV5-5 to TRBJ1-3, with D maybe TRBD1 (5 bases). The CDR3 is made up of 14 amino acids. The V and J ends lost 4 bases and 0 bases respectively, with 8 bases between them. Germline V CDR1 and CDR2: SGHKS, YYEKEE (reference sequence). The CDR3 nucleotides are TGTGCCAGCAGCGGGGCCCTCTCTGGAAACACCATATATTTT. Translating it yields CASSGALSGNTIYF.

J is TRBJ2-5 and V is TRBV24-1; 7 bases map to TRBD2. Germline trimming cut 3 bases from V and 2 bases from J; bases unmatched to any gene: 11. Per the germline V gene, CDR1 is KGHDR and CDR2 is SFDVKD. This CDR3 comprises 17 residues. As DNA, the CDR3 is TGTGCCACCAGTGATCACCTCGGGGAGGGAACACAAGAGACCCAGTACTTC. Protein product: CATSDHLGEGTQETQYF.

The chain uses TRBV29-1 and TRBJ1-1; unclear D gene. Trimming removed 4 bases from V and 2 bases from J, with 8 bases in between. The CDR3 is 12 residues long. From germline, CDR1 is SQVTM and CDR2 ANQGSEA. CDR3 sequence reads: CSVVPLNTEAFF. The CDR3 DNA follows: TGCAGCGTTGTACCGCTAAACACTGAAGCTTTCTTT. Variable domain in full (rest from reference TRBV29-1 and TRBJ1-1): SAVISQKPSRDICQRGTSLTIQCQVDSQVTMMFWYRQQPGQSLTLIATANQGSEATYESGFVIDKFPISRPNLTFSTLTVSNMSPEDSSIYLCSVVPLNTEAFFGQGTRLTVV.

The rearrangement links TRBV5-1 to TRBJ1-2, with 9 nucleotides matching TRBD1. The V gene end was trimmed by 2 bases and the J gene end by 6 bases; junction bases not matched to a gene: 2. Germline V lookup: CDR1 SGHRS, CDR2 YFSETQ. This CDR3 region has 13 residues. The CDR3 DNA is TGCGCCAGCAGCTTTACAGGGGGCGATGGCTACACCTTC. Translated, it gives CASSFTGGDGYTF.

The rearrangement joins TRBV5-4 to TRBJ1-2; TRBD1 might be the D (6 bases). Per germline, CDR1 SGHNT and CDR2 YYREEE (reference sequence). V was shortened by 0 bases and J by 7 bases, with 10 bases between the two germline ends. The CDR3 is 13 amino acids. The CDR3 DNA reads TGTGCCAGCAGCTTGGACAGGGCGAGTGGCTACACCTTC. Protein sequence: CASSLDRASGYTF.